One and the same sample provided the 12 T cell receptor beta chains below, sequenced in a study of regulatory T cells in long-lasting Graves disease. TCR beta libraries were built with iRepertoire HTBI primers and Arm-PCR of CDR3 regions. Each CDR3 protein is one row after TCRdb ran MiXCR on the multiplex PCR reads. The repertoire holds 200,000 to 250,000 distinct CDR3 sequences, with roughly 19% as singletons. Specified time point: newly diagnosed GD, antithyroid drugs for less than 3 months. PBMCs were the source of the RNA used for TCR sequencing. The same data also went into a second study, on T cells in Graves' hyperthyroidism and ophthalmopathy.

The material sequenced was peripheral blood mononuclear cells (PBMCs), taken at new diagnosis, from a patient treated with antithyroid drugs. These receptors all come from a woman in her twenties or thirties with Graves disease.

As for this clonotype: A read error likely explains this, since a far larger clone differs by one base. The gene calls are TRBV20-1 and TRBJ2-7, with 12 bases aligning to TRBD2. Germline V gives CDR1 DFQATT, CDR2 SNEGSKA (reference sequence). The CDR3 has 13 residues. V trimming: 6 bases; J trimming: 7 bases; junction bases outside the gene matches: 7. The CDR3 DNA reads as TGCAGTGCGCCTCTAGCGGGAGGGGGTGAGCAGTACTTC. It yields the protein CSAPLAGGGEQYF.

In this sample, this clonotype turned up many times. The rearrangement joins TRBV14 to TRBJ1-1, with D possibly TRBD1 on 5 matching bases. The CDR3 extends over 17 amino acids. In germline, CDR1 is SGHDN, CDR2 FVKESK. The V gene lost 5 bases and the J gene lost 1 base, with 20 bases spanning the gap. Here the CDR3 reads CASSSMTDPQGNTEAFF. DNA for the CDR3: TGTGCCAGCAGCTCCATGACAGACCCCCAGGGGAACACTGAAGCTTTCTTT.

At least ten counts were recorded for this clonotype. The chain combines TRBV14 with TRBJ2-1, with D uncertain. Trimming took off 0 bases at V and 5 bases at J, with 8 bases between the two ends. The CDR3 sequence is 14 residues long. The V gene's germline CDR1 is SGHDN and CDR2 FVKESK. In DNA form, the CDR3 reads TGTGCCAGCAGCCAAGATTGGGCAGACAATGAGCAGTTCTTC. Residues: CASSQDWADNEQFF.

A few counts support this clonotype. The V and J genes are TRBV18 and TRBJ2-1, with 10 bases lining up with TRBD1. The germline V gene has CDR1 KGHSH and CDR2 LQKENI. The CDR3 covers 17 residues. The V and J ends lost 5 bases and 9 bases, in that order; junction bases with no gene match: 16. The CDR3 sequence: CASSSTRGTGVRGEQFF. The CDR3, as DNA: TGTGCCAGCTCATCAACTCGGGGGACAGGGGTTCGGGGTGAGCAGTTCTTC.

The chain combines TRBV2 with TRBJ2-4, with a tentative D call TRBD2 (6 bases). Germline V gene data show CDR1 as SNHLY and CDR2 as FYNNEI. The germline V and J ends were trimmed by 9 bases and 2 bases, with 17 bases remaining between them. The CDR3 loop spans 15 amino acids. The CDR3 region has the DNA TGTGCCAGACAAGGAGGGGATAGGACCAAAAACATTCAGTACTTC. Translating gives CARQGGDRTKNIQYF.

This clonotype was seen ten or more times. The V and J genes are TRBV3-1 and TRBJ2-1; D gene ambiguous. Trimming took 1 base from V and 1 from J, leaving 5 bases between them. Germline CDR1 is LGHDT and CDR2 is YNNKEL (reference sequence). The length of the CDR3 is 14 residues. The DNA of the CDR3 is TGTGCCAGCAGCCAAGGAGTGTCCTACAATGAGCAGTTCTTC. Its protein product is CASSQGVSYNEQFF.

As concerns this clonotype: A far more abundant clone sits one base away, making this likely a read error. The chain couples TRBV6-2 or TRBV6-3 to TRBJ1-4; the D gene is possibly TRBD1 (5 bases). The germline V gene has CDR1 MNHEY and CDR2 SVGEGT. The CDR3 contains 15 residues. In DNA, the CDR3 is TGTGCCAGCAGTTACTCAGGGGCCCGGAATGGAAAACTGTTTTTT. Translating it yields CASSYSGARNGKLFF.

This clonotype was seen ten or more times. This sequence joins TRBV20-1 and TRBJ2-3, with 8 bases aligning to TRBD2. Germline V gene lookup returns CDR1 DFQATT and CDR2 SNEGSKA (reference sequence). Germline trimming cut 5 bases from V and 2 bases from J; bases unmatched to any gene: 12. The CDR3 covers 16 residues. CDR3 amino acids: CSAGKESGGFTDTQYF. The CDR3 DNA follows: TGCAGTGCTGGAAAAGAAAGCGGGGGCTTCACAGATACGCAGTATTTT.

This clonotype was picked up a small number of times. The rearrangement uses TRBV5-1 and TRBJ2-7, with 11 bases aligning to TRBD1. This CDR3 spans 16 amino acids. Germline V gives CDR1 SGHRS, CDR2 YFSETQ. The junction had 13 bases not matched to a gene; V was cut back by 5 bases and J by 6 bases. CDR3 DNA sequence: TGCGCCAGCAGTTATTTTGACGGACAGGGGGCAGTCGAGCAGTACTTC. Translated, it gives CASSYFDGQGAVEQYF.

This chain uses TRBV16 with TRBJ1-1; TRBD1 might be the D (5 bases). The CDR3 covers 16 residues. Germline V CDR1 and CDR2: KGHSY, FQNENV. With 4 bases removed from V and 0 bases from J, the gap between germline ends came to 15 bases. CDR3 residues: CASSPTPGALNTEAFF. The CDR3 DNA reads TGTGCCAGCAGCCCAACCCCCGGGGCATTGAACACTGAAGCTTTCTTT.

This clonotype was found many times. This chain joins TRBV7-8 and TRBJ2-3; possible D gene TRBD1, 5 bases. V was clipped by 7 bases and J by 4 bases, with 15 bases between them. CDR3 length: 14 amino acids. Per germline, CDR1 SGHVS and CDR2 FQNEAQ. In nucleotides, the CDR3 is TGTGCCAGCACCGTGGGGCAGGGTCCAGATACGCAGTATTTT. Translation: CASTVGQGPDTQYF.

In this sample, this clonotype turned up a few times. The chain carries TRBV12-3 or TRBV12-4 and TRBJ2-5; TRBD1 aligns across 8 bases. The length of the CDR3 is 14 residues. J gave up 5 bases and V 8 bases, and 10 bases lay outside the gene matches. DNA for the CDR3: TGTGCCAGCCCACCAGACAGGGGTGATGAGACCCAGTACTTC. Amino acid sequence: CASPPDRGDETQYF.